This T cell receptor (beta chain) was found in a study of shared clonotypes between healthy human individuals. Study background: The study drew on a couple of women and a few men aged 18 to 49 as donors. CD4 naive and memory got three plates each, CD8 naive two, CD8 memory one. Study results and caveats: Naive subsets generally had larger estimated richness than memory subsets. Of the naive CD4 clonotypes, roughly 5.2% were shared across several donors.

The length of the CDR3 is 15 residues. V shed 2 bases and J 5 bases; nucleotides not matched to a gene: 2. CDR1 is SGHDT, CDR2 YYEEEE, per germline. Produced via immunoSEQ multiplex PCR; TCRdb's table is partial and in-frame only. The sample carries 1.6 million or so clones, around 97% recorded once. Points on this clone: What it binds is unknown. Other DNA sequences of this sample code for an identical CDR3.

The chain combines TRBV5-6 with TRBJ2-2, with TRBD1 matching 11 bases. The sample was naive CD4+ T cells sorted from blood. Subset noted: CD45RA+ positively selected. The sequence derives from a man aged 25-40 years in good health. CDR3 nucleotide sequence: TGTGCCAGCAGCTTCCGGGACAGGGGGACCGGGGAGCTGTTTTTT. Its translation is CASSFRDRGTGELFF. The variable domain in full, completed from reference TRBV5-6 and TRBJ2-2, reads DAGVTQSPTHLIKTRGQQVTLRCSPKSGHDTVSWYQQALGQGPQFIFQYYEEEERQRGNFPDRFSGHQFPNYSSELNVNALLLGDSALYLCASSFRDRGTGELFFGEGSRLTVL.